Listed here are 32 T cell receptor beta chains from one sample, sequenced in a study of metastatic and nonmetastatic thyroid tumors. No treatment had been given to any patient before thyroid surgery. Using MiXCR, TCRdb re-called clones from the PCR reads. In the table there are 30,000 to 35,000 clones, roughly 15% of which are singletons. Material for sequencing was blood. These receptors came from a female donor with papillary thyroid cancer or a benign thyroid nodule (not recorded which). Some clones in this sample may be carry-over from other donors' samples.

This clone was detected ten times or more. This CDR3 reads CSAEGPDGGKNIQYF. The CDR3 bases are TGCAGCGCCGAAGGTCCTGACGGGGGCAAAAACATTCAGTACTTC. The gene calls are TRBV29-1 and TRBJ2-4, with D possibly being TRBD2 (6 bases). Trimming took 7 bases from V and 3 from J, leaving 19 bases between them. Per the germline V gene, CDR1 is SQVTM and CDR2 is ANQGSEA. The CDR3 is 15 amino acids. Looking up the rest from reference TRBV29-1 and TRBJ2-4 gives the full variable domain: SAVISQKPSRDICQRGTSLTIQCQVDSQVTMMFWYRQQPGQSLTLIATANQGSEATYESGFVIDKFPISRPNLTFSTLTVSNMSPEDSSIYLCSAEGPDGGKNIQYFGAGTRLSVL.

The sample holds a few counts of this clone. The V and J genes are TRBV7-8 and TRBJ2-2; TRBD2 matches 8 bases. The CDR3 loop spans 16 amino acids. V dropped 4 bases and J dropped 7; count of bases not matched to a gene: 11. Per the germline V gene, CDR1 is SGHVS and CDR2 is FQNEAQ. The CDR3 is CASSSLGAGDVGELFF. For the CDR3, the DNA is TGTGCCAGCAGCTCGCTGGGAGCGGGAGACGTCGGGGAGCTGTTTTTT.

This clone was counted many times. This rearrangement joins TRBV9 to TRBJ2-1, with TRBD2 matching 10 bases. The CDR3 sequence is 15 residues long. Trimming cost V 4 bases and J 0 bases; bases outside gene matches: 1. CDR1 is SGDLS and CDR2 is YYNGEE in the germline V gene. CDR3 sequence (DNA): TGTGCCAGCAGCTCTAGCGGGAGCTCCTACAATGAGCAGTTCTTC. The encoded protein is CASSSSGSSYNEQFF.

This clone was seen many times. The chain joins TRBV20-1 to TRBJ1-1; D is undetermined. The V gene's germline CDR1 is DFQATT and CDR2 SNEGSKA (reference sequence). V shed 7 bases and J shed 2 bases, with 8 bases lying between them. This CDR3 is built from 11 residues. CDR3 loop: CSVPGNTEAFF. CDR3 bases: TGCAGTGTCCCAGGTAACACTGAAGCTTTCTTT.

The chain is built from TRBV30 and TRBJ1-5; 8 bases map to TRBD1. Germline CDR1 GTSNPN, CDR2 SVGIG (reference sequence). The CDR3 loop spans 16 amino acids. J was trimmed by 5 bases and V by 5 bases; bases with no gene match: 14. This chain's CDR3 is CAWGEEPGTGYQPQHF. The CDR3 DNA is TGTGCCTGGGGTGAGGAGCCCGGGACAGGCTATCAGCCCCAGCATTTT.

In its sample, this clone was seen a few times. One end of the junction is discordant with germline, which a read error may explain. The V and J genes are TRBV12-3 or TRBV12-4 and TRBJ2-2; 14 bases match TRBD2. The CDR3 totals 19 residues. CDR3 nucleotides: TGTGCCGGCAGTTTTCCCGGACTAGCGGGAGGCCCTAACACCGGGGAGCTGTTTTTT. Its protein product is CAGSFPGLAGGPNTGELFF.

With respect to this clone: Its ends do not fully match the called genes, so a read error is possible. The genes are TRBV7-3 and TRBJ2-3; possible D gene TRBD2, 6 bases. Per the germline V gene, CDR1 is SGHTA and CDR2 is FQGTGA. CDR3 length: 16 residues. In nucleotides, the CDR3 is TGTGCCAGAAGCTTAGTCGGAGGGGTTAGCACAGATACGCAGTATTTT. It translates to CARSLVGGVSTDTQYF.

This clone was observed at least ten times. CDR3 in amino acids: CSARGAGDGYTF. DNA of the CDR3: TGCAGTGCTAGAGGGGCAGGGGACGGCTACACCTTC. The rearrangement links TRBV20-1 to TRBJ1-2; D possibly corresponds to TRBD1 (6 bases). Trimming took 1 base from V and 8 from J, leaving 11 bases between them. CDR3 length equals 12 residues. Germline lookup yields CDR1 DFQATT and CDR2 SNEGSKA (reference sequence).

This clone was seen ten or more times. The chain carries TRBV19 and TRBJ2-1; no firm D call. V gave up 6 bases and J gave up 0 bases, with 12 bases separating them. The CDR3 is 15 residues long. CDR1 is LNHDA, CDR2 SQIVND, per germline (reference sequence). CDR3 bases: TGTGCCAGTAGCTTAATTTTTTCCTCCTACAATGAGCAGTTCTTC. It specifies CASSLIFSSYNEQFF.

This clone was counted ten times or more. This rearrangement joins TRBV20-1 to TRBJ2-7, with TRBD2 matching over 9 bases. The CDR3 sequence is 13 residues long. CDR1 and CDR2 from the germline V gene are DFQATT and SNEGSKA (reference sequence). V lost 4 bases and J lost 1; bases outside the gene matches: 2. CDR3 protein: CSATRGGSYEQYF. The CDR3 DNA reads TGCAGTGCTACGCGGGGGGGGTCCTACGAGCAGTACTTC.

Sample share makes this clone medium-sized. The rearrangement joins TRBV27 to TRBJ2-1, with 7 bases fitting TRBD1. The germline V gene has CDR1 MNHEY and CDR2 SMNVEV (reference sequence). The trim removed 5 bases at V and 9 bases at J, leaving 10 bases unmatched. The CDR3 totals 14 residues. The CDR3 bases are TGTGCCAGCAGTACCGGTTGGCCAGGGGGTGAGCAGTTCTTC. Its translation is CASSTGWPGGEQFF.

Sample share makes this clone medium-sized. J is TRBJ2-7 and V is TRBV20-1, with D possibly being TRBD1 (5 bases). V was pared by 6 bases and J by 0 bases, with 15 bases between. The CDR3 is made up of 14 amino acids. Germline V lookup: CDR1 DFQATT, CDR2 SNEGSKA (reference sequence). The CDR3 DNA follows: TGCAGTGCCCCAGAGGCAGGGCCCTCCTACGAGCAGTACTTC. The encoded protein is CSAPEAGPSYEQYF.

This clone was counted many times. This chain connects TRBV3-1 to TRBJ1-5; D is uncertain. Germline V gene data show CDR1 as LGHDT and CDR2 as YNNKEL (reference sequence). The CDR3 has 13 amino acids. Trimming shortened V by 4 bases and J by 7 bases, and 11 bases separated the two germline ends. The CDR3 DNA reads TGTGCCAGCAGCCCAGTCGGGTTCCAGCCCCAGCATTTT. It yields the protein CASSPVGFQPQHF.

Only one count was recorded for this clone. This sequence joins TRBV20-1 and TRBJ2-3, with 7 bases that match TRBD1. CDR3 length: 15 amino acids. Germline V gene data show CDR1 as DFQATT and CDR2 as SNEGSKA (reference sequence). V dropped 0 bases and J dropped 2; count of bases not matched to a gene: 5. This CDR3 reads CSARDQQGPTDTQYF. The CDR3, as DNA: TGCAGTGCTAGAGACCAACAGGGGCCCACAGATACGCAGTATTTT.

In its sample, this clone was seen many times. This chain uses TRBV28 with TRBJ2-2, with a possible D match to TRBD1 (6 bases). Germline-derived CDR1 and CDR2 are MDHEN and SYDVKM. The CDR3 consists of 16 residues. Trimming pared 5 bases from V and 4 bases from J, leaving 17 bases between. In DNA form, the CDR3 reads TGTGCCAGCAGTCCACCCCTACAGGGTGGCACCGGGGAGCTGTTTTTT. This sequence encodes CASSPPLQGGTGELFF.

Here the CDR3 reads CASSPGQDLYGYTF. As DNA, the CDR3 is TGTGCCAGCAGCCCGGGACAGGACCTCTATGGCTACACCTTC. This chain uses TRBV9 with TRBJ1-2; TRBD1 aligns across 8 bases. Germline CDR1 and CDR2: SGDLS and YYNGEE. The V and J ends lost 4 bases and 4 bases, in that order; junction bases with no gene match: 6. There are 14 residues in the CDR3.

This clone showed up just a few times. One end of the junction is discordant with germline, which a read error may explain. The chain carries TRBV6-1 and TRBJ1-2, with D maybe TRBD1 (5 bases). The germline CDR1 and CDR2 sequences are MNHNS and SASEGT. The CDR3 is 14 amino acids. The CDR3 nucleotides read TGTGCCTGCAGTCATTCGGGGGGTGCATATGGCTACACCTTC. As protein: CACSHSGGAYGYTF.

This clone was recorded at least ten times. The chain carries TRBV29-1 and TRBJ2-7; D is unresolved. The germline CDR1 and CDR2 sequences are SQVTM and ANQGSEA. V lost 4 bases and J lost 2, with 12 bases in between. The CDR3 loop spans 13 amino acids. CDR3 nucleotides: TGCAGCGTTGGACACGGTCCGGCCTACGAGCAGTACTTC. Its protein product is CSVGHGPAYEQYF.

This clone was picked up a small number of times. CDR3 amino acids: CASREYREPNTEAFF. CDR3 sequence (DNA): TGTGCCAGCAGGGAGTACAGGGAGCCGAACACTGAAGCTTTCTTT. The rearrangement links TRBV6-1 to TRBJ1-1; perhaps TRBD1 as D (6 bases). Trimming cost V 6 bases and J 1 base, with 15 bases left between them. The germline gives CDR1 MNHNS, CDR2 SASEGT. The CDR3 extends over 15 amino acids.

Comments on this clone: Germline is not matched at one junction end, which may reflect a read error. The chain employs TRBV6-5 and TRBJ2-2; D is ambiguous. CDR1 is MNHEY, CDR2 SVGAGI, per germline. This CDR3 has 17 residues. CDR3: CASIYGSRSLNTGELFF. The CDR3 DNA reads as TGTGCCAGCATTTACGGTTCCCGGTCCCTGAACACCGGGGAGCTGTTTTTT.

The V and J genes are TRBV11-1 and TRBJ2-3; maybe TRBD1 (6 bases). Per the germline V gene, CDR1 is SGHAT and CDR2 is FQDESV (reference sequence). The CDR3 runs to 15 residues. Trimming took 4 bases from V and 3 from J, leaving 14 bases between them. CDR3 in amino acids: CASSSGQGRTDTQYF. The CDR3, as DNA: TGTGCCAGCAGCTCAGGGCAGGGGCGAACAGATACGCAGTATTTT.

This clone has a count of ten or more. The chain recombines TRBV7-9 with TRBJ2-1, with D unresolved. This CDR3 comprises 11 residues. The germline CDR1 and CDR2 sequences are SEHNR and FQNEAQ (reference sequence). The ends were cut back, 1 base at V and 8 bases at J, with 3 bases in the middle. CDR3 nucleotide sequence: TGTGCCAGCAGCTTAGTTGATGAGCAGTTCTTC. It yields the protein CASSLVDEQFF.

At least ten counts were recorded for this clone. This CDR3 is CASSRRSPAEQYF. CDR3 DNA: TGTGCCAGCAGTCGACGGTCGCCCGCGGAGCAGTACTTC. This chain links TRBV6-1 with TRBJ2-7; no clear D gene. Germline V lookup: CDR1 MNHNS, CDR2 SASEGT. The ends were cut back, 5 bases at V and 7 bases at J, with 15 bases in the middle. The CDR3 is 13 residues long.

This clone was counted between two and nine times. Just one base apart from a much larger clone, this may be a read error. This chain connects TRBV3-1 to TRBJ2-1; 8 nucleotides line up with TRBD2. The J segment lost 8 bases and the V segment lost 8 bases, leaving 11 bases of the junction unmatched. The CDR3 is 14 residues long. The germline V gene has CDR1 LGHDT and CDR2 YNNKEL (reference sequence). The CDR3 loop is CASGASGSQHEQFF. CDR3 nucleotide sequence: TGTGCCAGCGGGGCTAGCGGGTCCCAACATGAGCAGTTCTTC.

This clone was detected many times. The CDR3 reads CASSPVTGGNEKLFF. The CDR3 region has the DNA TGCGCCAGCAGCCCTGTCACGGGGGGCAATGAAAAACTGTTTTTT. This chain connects TRBV5-1 to TRBJ1-4, with D possibly matching TRBD1 (6 bases). V lost 4 bases and J lost 5, with 15 bases in between. This CDR3 has 15 residues. From germline, CDR1 is SGHRS and CDR2 YFSETQ. Supplemented by reference TRBV5-1 and TRBJ1-4, the full variable domain reads KAGVTQTPRYLIKTRGQQVTLSCSPISGHRSVSWYQQTPGQGLQFLFEYFSETQRNKGNFPGRFSGRQFSNSRSEMNVSTLELGDSALYLCASSPVTGGNEKLFFGSGTQLSVL.

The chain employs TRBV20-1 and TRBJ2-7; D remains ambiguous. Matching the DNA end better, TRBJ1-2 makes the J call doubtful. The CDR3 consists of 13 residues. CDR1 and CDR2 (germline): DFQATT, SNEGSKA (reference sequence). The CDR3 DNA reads TGCAGTGCTAGAGCCACTGATGTGCCAGGCTACACCTTC. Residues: CSARATDVPGYTF.

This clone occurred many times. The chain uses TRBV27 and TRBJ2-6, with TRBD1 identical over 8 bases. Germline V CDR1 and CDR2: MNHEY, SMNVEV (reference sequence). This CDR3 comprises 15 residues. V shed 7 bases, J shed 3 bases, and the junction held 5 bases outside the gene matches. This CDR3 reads CASNRQGSGANVLTF. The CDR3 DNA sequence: TGTGCCAGCAACAGACAGGGGAGTGGGGCCAACGTCCTGACTTTC.

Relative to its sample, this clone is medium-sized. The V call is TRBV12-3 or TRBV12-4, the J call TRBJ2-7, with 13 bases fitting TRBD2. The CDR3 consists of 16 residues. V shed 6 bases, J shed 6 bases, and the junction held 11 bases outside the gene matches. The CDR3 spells CASSDGLAGALLEQYF. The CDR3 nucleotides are TGTGCCAGCAGCGATGGACTAGCGGGAGCCCTTCTCGAGCAGTACTTC.

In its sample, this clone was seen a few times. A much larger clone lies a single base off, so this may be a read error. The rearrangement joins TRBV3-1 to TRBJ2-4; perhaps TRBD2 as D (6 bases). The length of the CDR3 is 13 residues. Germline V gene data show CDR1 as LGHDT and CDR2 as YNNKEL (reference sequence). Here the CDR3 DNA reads TGTACCAGCAGCCAAGGGCGGGGAAACATTCAGTACTTC. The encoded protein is CTSSQGRGNIQYF.

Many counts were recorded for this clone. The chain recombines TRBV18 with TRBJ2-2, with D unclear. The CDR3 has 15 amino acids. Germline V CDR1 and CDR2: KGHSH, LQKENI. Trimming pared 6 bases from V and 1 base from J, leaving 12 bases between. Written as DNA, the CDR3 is TGTGCCAGCTCCCCTGGCGAGCGGAACACCGGGGAGCTGTTTTTT. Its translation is CASSPGERNTGELFF.

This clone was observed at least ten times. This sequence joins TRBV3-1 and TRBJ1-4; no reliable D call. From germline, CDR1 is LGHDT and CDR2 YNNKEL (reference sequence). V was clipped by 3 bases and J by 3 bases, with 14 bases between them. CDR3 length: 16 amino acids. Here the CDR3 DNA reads TGTGCCAGCAGCCAGGAGCTCCCCTCGGCTAATGAAAAACTGTTTTTT. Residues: CASSQELPSANEKLFF.

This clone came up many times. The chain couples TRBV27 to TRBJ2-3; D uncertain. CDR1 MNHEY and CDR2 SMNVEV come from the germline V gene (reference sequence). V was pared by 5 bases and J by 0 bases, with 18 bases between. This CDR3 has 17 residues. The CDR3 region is CASSPPWSHSSTDTQYF. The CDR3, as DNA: TGTGCCAGCAGTCCCCCCTGGAGCCACTCTAGCACAGATACGCAGTATTTT.